Listed here are 3 T cell receptor beta chains from one sample, sequenced in a study of human T cells and chemical hapten exposure. TCRdb redid the calling of the RACE reads with MiXCR, one entry per CDR3 protein. The sample holds some 79,000 distinct CDR3 sequences, over 6% seen once. Time point reported: patch test 1, 2 weeks after DPC sensitization. Noted treatment: therapeutic diphenylcyclopropenone sensitization with weekly scalp DPC. This material consisted of whole blood, taken in connection with sensitization to the hapten diphenylcyclopropenone (DPC). All receptors derive from a young woman with alopecia areata. Some clones in this sample may be carry-over from other donors' samples.

There are many counts of this clonotype. The chain employs TRBV5-1 and TRBJ1-6; TRBD1 is a possible D gene (5 bases). Trimming shortened V by 1 base and J by 10 bases, and 12 bases separated the two germline ends. Germline CDR1 is SGHRS and CDR2 is YFSETQ. CDR3 size: 14 residues. The CDR3 spells CASSLLRDLSPLHF. CDR3 bases: TGCGCCAGCAGCTTGCTCCGGGACTTATCACCCCTCCACTTT.

This clonotype appeared a few times. The chain is built from TRBV7-6 and TRBJ2-4, with 8 positions matching TRBD2. V was pared by 5 bases and J by 10 bases, with 25 bases of the junction left unmatched. This CDR3 has 19 amino acids. CDR1 and CDR2 from the germline V gene are SGHVS and FNYEAQ. The CDR3 coding sequence is TGTGCCAGCAGCCCCCAGAAGCCAGCGGGGGCACCACGCCATGGGATTCAGTACTTC. This translates into CASSPQKPAGAPRHGIQYF. Full variable domain (missing parts from reference TRBV7-6 and TRBJ2-4): GAGVSQSPRYKVTKRGQDVALRCDPISGHVSLYWYRQALGQGPEFLTYFNYEAQQDKSGLPNDRFSAERPEGSISTLTIQRTEQRDSAMYRCASSPQKPAGAPRHGIQYFGAGTRLSVL.

This clonotype appeared many times. This sequence joins TRBV6-5 and TRBJ1-6; D unresolved. Trimming left V 2 bases short and J 4 bases short, with 9 bases between. CDR3 length: 15 residues. Germline V gene lookup returns CDR1 MNHEY and CDR2 SVGAGI. The CDR3 region has the DNA TGTGCCAGCAGTTACGAGTCGGGATATAATTCACCCCTCCACTTT. It specifies CASSYESGYNSPLHF.